These 14 T cell receptor beta chains share one sample of origin, sequenced in a study of blood T cell repertoires in COVID-19. Measured with immunoSEQ multiplex PCR; TCRdb has only the in-frame clones, and not every one. The profile shows approximately 280,000 clones, around 91% of them singletons. The sample consisted of peripheral blood. The receptors derive from a woman in her fifties or sixties with acute or convalescent COVID-19.

The chain joins TRBV27 to TRBJ2-7; 8 bases line up with TRBD2. The germline V gene encodes CDR1 MNHEY and CDR2 SMNVEV (reference sequence). The junction had 12 bases not matched to a gene; V was cut back by 5 bases and J by 3 bases. The CDR3 runs to 16 residues. The DNA of the CDR3 is TGTGCCAGCAGTAGTTTAATACGGGGGGGCCTCTACGAGCAGTACTTC. It specifies CASSSLIRGGLYEQYF.

The chain couples TRBV28 to TRBJ2-3, with 10 bases lining up with TRBD2. There are 17 residues in the CDR3. Germline assignment: CDR1 MDHEN and CDR2 SYDVKM. Germline trimming cut 5 bases from V and 0 bases from J; bases unmatched to any gene: 8. The CDR3 DNA is TGTGCCAGCAGTATAGGCGCTAGCGGGAGTAGCACAGATACGCAGTATTTT. This sequence encodes CASSIGASGSSTDTQYF.

This clone was observed a handful of times. The chain couples TRBV15 to TRBJ2-7, with 14 positions matching TRBD2. The germline V gene encodes CDR1 LNHNV and CDR2 YYDKDF (reference sequence). This CDR3 spans 18 amino acids. The V and J ends lost 2 bases and 4 bases, in that order; junction bases with no gene match: 10. The DNA of the CDR3 is TGTGCCACCAGCAGATCTGCCGGGACTAGCGGGGGTCTGTACGAGCAGTACTTC. It translates to CATSRSAGTSGGLYEQYF.

This clone appeared a single time. The V gene is TRBV10-3, the J gene TRBJ1-1; no clear D. The CDR3 has 14 amino acids. The V end lost 4 bases, the J end lost 0 bases, and 9 bases lay between the germline ends. The germline V gene has CDR1 ENHRY and CDR2 SYGVKD. CDR3 protein: CAISGHTVNTEAFF. The CDR3 nucleotides are TGTGCCATCAGTGGTCACACCGTGAACACTGAAGCTTTCTTT.

The J gene is TRBJ2-2, the V gene TRBV30; 10 bases align to TRBD2. The germline CDR1 and CDR2 sequences are GTSNPN and SVGIG (reference sequence). The V gene end was trimmed by 1 base and the J gene end by 6 bases; junction bases not matched to a gene: 8. The CDR3 runs to 16 residues. The CDR3 sequence: CAWSASGSGLAGELFF. Here the CDR3 DNA reads TGTGCCTGGAGTGCTAGCGGGAGTGGATTGGCCGGGGAGCTGTTTTTT. The whole variable domain, filled in from reference TRBV30 and TRBJ2-2, reads SQTIHQWPATLVQPVGSPLSLECTVEGTSNPNLYWYRQAAGRGLQLLFYSVGIGQISSEVPQNLSASRPQDRQFILSSKKLLLSDSGFYLCAWSASGSGLAGELFFGEGSRLTVL.

This clone was counted once. V gene TRBV12-3 or TRBV12-4 combines with J gene TRBJ1-3; TRBD1 agrees at 11 bases. CDR3 length equals 13 residues. Trimming removed 6 bases from V and 8 bases from J; junction bases left unmatched: 3. In DNA, the CDR3 is TGTGCCAGCAGGCGGACAGGGGGCTACACCATATATTTT. Its translation: CASRRTGGYTIYF.

The chain employs TRBV5-1 and TRBJ2-3; no clear D gene. In germline, CDR1 is SGHRS, CDR2 YFSETQ. V dropped 5 bases and J dropped 1 base, with 8 bases sitting between them. The CDR3 has 13 residues. In DNA form, the CDR3 reads TGCGCCAGCAGGACGAGCGGCACAGATACGCAGTATTTT. This gives the protein CASRTSGTDTQYF.

The genes are TRBV28 and TRBJ2-2; D is perhaps TRBD1 (5 bases). Trimming took off 4 bases at V and 7 bases at J, with 10 bases between the two ends. The germline V gene encodes CDR1 MDHEN and CDR2 SYDVKM. CDR3 size: 13 residues. CDR3 DNA: TGTGCCAGCAGTTCCCATACAGGCGGGGAGCTGTTTTTT. Protein: CASSSHTGGELFF.

The chain joins TRBV14 to TRBJ2-5; 9 bases fit TRBD1. The germline gives CDR1 SGHDN, CDR2 FVKESK. The V gene end was trimmed by 3 bases and the J gene end by 2 bases; junction bases not matched to a gene: 7. This CDR3 comprises 16 residues. The CDR3, as DNA: TGTGCCAGCAGCCACCAAGGGACAGGGTTACAAGAGACCCAGTACTTC. Residues: CASSHQGTGLQETQYF.

This chain joins TRBV9 and TRBJ2-1; tentative D call: TRBD2 (6 bases). Trimming pared 3 bases from V and 5 bases from J, leaving 15 bases between. CDR3 length: 15 residues. Germline V gene sequence: CDR1 SGDLS, CDR2 YYNGEE. The CDR3 DNA is TGTGCCAGCAGCGCCTCGGGACTCGGTAACAATGAGCAGTTCTTC. Translation: CASSASGLGNNEQFF.

V gene TRBV4-1 combines with J gene TRBJ2-3, with 8 bases identical to TRBD1. Germline values: CDR1 MGHRA, CDR2 YSYEKL. J was trimmed by 3 bases and V by 4 bases; bases with no gene match: 6. This CDR3 is 15 amino acids long. Here the CDR3 reads CASSLDRAPTDTQYF. In DNA form, the CDR3 reads TGCGCCAGCAGCCTGGACAGGGCCCCAACAGATACGCAGTATTTT.

This clone was seen more than once but under ten times. The chain joins TRBV30 to TRBJ2-2; D unclear. The germline V gene encodes CDR1 GTSNPN and CDR2 SVGIG (reference sequence). The V end lost 3 bases, the J end lost 7 bases, and 12 bases lay between the germline ends. The CDR3 length is 13 residues. The CDR3 region is CAWRAGLGGELFF. CDR3 bases: TGTGCCTGGAGGGCTGGGCTCGGCGGGGAGCTGTTTTTT.

The V gene is TRBV25-1, the J gene TRBJ2-7; D is ambiguous. The ends were cut back, 8 bases at V and 6 bases at J, with 11 bases in the middle. CDR3 length: 11 amino acids. The germline gives CDR1 MGHDK, CDR2 SYGVNS. CDR3 sequence (DNA): TGTGCCAGCTCCGAGACGGGCGAGCAGTACTTC. This codes for CASSETGEQYF.

The CDR3 coding sequence is TGTGCCAGCAGTTTGAGCCTCGAAGCTGAAGCTTTCTTT. It translates to CASSLSLEAEAFF. The chain has TRBV28 and TRBJ1-1; D ambiguous. The CDR3 consists of 13 residues. Germline V gives CDR1 MDHEN, CDR2 SYDVKM. V was clipped by 3 bases and J by 6 bases, with 11 bases between them.